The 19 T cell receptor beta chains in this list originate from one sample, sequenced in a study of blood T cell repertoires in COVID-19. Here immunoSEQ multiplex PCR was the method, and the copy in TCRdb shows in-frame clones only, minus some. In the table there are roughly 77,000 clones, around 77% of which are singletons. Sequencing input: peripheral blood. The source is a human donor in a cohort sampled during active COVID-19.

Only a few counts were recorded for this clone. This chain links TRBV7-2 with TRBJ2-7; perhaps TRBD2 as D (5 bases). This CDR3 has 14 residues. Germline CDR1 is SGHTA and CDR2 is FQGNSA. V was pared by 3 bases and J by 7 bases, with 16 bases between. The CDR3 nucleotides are TGTGCCAGCAGCTTGAGTAGGGTTCCGGGGGAGCAGTACTTC. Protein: CASSLSRVPGEQYF.

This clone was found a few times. CDR3 protein: CASRRTSGHTGELFF. CDR3 bases: TGTGCCAGCAGGAGGACTAGCGGGCACACCGGGGAGCTGTTTTTT. V usage is TRBV2 and J usage is TRBJ2-2, with TRBD2 matching 11 bases. Germline CDR1 SNHLY, CDR2 FYNNEI. Losses at the gene ends were 6 bases for V and 3 bases for J; bases not matched to a gene: 3. The CDR3 covers 15 residues. Supplemented by reference TRBV2 and TRBJ2-2, the full variable domain reads EPEVTQTPSHQVTQMGQEVILRCVPISNHLYFYWYRQILGQKVEFLVSFYNNEISEKSEIFDDQFSVERPDGSNFTLKIRSTKLEDSAMYFCASRRTSGHTGELFFGEGSRLTVL.

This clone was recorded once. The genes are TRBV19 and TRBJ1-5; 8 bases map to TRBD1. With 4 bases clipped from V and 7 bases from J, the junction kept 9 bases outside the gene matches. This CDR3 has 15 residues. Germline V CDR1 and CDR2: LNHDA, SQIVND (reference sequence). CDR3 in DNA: TGTGCCAGTAGTAGGTTGGGCCAGGGGGCCCAGCCCCAGCATTTT. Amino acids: CASSRLGQGAQPQHF.

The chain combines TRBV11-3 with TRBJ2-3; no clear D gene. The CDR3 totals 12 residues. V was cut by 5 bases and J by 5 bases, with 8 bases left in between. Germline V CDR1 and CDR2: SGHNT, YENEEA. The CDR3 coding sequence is TGTGCCAGCAGCCTGAGGCAAGATACGCAGTATTTT. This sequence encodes CASSLRQDTQYF.

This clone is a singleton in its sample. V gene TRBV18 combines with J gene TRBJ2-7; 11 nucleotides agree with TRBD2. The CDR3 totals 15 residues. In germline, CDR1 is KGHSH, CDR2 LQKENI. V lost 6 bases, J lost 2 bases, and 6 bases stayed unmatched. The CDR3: CASSPTSGGPYEQYF. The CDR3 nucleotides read TGTGCCAGCTCCCCCACTAGCGGGGGCCCCTACGAGCAGTACTTC.

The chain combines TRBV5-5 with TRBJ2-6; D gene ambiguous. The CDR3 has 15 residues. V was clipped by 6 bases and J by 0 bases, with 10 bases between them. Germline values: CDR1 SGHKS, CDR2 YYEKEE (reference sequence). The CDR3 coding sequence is TGTGCCAGCATCCCCCGCGCCTCTGGGGCCAACGTCCTGACTTTC. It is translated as CASIPRASGANVLTF.

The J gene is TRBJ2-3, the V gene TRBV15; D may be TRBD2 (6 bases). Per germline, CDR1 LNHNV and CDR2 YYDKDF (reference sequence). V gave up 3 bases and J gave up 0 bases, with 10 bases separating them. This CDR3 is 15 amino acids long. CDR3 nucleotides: TGTGCCACCAGCAGCGGGGGACCTAGCACAGATACGCAGTATTTT. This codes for CATSSGGPSTDTQYF.

DNA for the CDR3: TGTGCCATCGGGTCAGGGGTTGTCACTGAAGCTTTCTTT. Its protein product is CAIGSGVVTEAFF. The chain links TRBV10-3 to TRBJ1-1, with D perhaps matching TRBD1 (6 bases). Deletions cut 8 bases from V and 4 bases from J, with 14 bases between. Germline V gene sequence: CDR1 ENHRY, CDR2 SYGVKD. CDR3 length: 13 residues.

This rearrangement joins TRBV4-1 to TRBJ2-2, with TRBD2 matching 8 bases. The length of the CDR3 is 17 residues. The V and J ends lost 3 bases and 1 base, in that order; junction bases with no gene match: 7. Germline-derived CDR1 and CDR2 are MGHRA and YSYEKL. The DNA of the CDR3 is TGCGCCAGCAGCCATGCAAGCGGGGGCCGGAACACCGGGGAGCTGTTTTTT. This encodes CASSHASGGRNTGELFF.

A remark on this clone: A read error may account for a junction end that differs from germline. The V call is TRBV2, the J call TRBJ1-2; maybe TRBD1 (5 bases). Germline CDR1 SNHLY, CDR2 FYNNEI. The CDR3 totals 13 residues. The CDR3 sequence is CASTEQQEGGYTF. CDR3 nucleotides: TGTGCCAGCACTGAACAACAGGAAGGTGGCTACACCTTC.

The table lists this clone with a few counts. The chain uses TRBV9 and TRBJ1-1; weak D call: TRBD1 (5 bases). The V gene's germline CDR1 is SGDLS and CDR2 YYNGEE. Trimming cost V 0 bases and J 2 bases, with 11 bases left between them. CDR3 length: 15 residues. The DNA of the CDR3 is TGTGCCAGCAGCGTAGGGGTCCAGGGAAACACTGAAGCTTTCTTT. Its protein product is CASSVGVQGNTEAFF. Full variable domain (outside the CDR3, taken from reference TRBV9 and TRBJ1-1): DSGVTQTPKHLITATGQRVTLRCSPRSGDLSVYWYQQSLDQGLQFLIQYYNGEERAKGNILERFSAQQFPDLHSELNLSSLELGDSALYFCASSVGVQGNTEAFFGQGTRLTVV.

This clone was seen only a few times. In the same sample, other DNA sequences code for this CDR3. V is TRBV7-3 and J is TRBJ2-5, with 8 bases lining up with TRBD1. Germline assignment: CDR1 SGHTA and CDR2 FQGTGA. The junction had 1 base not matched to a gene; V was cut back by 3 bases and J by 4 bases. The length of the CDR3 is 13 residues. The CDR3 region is CASSFGQGETQYF. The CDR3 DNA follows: TGTGCCAGCAGCTTCGGACAGGGAGAGACCCAGTACTTC. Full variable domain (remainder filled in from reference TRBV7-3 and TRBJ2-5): GAGVSQTPSNKVTEKGKYVELRCDPISGHTALYWYRQSLGQGPEFLIYFQGTGAADDSGLPNDRFFAVRPEGSVSTLKIQRTERGDSAVYLCASSFGQGETQYFGPGTRLLVL.

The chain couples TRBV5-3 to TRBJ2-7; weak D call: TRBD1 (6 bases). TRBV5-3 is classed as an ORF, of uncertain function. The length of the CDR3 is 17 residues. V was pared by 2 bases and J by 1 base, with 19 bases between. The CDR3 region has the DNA TGTGCCAGAAGCTTCAGTCTCCGGCGAGACAGGTCCTACGAGCAGTACTTC. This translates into CARSFSLRRDRSYEQYF.

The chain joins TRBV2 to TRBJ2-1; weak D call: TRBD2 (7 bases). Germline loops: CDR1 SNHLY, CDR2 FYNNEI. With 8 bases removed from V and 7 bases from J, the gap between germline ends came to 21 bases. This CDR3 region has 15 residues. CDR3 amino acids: CASGGWGGFMNEQFF. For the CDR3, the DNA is TGTGCCAGCGGTGGTTGGGGGGGCTTTATGAATGAGCAGTTCTTC.

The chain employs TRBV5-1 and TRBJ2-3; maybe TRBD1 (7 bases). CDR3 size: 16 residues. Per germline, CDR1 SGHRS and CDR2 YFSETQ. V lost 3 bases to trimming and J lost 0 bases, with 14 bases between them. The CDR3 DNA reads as TGCGCCAGCAGCTACCCGGAGGGGGCGAGCACAGATACGCAGTATTTT. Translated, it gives CASSYPEGASTDTQYF.

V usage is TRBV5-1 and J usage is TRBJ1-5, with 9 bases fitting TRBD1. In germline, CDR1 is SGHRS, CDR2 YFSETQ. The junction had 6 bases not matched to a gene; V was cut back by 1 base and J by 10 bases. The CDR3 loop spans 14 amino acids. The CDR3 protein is CASSLTGGVRPQHF. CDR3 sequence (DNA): TGCGCCAGCAGCTTGACAGGGGGCGTTCGTCCCCAGCATTTT.

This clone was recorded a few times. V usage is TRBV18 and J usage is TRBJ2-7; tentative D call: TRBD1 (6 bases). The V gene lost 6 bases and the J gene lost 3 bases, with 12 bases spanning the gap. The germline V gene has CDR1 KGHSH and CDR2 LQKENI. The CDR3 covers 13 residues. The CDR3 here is CASSQGKSYEQYF. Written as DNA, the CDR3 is TGTGCCAGCTCTCAGGGGAAGAGCTACGAGCAGTACTTC.

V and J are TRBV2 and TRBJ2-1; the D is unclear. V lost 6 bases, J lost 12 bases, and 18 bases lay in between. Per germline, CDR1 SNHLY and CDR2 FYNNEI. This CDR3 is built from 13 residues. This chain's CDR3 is CASSSFRVDLQFF. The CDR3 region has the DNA TGTGCCAGCAGCAGCTTCCGGGTGGATTTGCAGTTCTTC.

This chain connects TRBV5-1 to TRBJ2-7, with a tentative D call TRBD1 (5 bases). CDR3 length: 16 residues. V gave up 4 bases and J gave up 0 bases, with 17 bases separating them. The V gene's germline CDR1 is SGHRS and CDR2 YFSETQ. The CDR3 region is CASSPVGQPSSYEQYF. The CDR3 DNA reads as TGCGCCAGCAGCCCCGTGGGGCAGCCGAGCTCCTACGAGCAGTACTTC.